These 2 T cell receptor beta chains were all obtained from the same sample, sequenced in a study of graft-versus-host responses after intestinal transplantation. Data came from immunoSEQ multiplex PCR; TCRdb stores just in-frame clones and leaves some out. Of roughly 1,700 clones in the sample, over 75% were seen once. Graft tissue processing released intraepithelial and lamina propria lymphocytes. The sample consisted of ileum tissue, taken 12 days after intestinal transplant. These receptors originate from a human patient who received an intestinal transplant, so some T cells may come from the graft donor.

Of note for this clone: The sample holds other DNA sequences that translate to the same CDR3. J is TRBJ2-1 and V is TRBV19; TRBD2 is a possible D gene (6 bases). V lost 5 bases and J lost 4, with 9 bases in between. From germline, CDR1 is LNHDA and CDR2 SQIVND (reference sequence). The CDR3 is 13 amino acids. The CDR3, as DNA: TGTGCCAGTAGTGGAGGACTATACAATGAGCAGTTCTTC. Protein product: CASSGGLYNEQFF.

The chain recombines TRBV28 with TRBJ2-7; D is perhaps TRBD1 or TRBD2 (6 bases each). CDR3 length equals 15 residues. CDR1 is MDHEN and CDR2 is SYDVKM in the germline V gene. V was pared by 4 bases and J by 2 bases, with 15 bases between. CDR3 amino acids: CASSSDGGLTYEQYF. CDR3 nucleotide sequence: TGTGCCAGCAGTTCCGACGGGGGCCTGACCTACGAGCAGTACTTC.